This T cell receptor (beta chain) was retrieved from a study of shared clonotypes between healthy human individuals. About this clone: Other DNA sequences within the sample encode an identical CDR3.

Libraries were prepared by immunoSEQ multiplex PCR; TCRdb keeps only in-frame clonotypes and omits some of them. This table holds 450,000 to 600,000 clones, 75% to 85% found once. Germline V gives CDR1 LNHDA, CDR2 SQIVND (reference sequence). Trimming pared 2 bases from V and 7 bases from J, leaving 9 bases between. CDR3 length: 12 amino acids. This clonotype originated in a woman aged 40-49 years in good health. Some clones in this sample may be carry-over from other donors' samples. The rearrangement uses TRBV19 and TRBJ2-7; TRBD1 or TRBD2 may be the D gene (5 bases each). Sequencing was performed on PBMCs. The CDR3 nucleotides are TGTGCCAGTAGTATAAGGGGCGGGGAGCAGTACTTC. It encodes CASSIRGGEQYF.